This entry describes one T cell receptor (beta chain). Antigen unknown. The entry originates in a study of shared clonotypes between healthy human individuals. Study-level findings and limits: Larger estimated richness was generally recorded for naive subsets relative to memory subsets. In four donors, around 5% of naive CD4 clonotypes appeared in common.

Trimming removed 5 bases from V and 5 bases from J; junction bases left unmatched: 11. Germline CDR1 PRHDT, CDR2 FYEKMQ (reference sequence). The CDR3 runs to 17 residues. CD8 memory cells included CD45RO+ cells plus CCR7-negative CD45RA+ TemRA cells. Produced via immunoSEQ multiplex PCR; TCRdb's table is partial and in-frame only. The sample lists about 110,000 clones; approximately 70% were seen once. The sequenced sample consisted of memory CD8+ T cells sorted from blood. The subset denotes: CD45RO+ cells pooled with CCR7-negative TemRA cells. This TCR was sampled from a woman aged 30 to 39 in good health. The V and J genes are TRBV13 and TRBJ2-1, with TRBD1 identical over 11 bases. The CDR3 protein is CASSPRTPGQGDNEQFF. For the CDR3, the DNA is TGTGCCAGCAGCCCCAGGACACCGGGACAGGGGGACAATGAGCAGTTCTTC.